A single sample is the source of the 13 T cell receptor beta chains below, sequenced in a study of Ad26.COV2.S vaccination and SARS-CoV-2 variants. The sample's treatment: roughly 19 received Ad26.COV2.S at low or high dose, single or two shots; roughly five received placebo; per-sample allocation not given. All samples were drawn on day 63, counting from the first vaccine or placebo injection. Clones were read by immunoSEQ multiplex PCR, and TCRdb kept only the in-frame ones, dropping some. This sample has approximately 280,000 clones, with approximately 89% found just once. The source was peripheral blood, collected in a trial of Ad26.COV2.S vaccine versus placebo. Source of these receptors: a person aged 18-65 years who received the Ad26.COV2.S COVID-19 vaccine or a placebo.

The chain is built from TRBV6-5 and TRBJ2-2; D gene unclear. The CDR3 spans 16 residues. The germline V and J ends were trimmed by 0 bases and 4 bases, with 12 bases remaining between them. Germline CDR1 and CDR2: MNHEY and SVGAGI. The CDR3 loop is CASSYSSSGITGELFF. As DNA, the CDR3 is TGTGCCAGCAGTTACTCTAGTTCAGGTATCACCGGGGAGCTGTTTTTT.

The chain has TRBV3-1 (or the pseudogene TRBV3-2) and TRBJ2-2; no definite D call. The CDR3 runs 12 residues. Germline V gives CDR1 LGHDT, CDR2 YNNKEL (reference sequence). The germline V and J ends were trimmed by 2 bases and 4 bases, with 2 bases remaining between them. CDR3 in amino acids: CASSQLTGELFF. The CDR3 DNA sequence: TGTGCCAGCAGCCAACTCACCGGGGAGCTGTTTTTT.

The chain has TRBV7-2 and TRBJ2-7; 11 nucleotides match TRBD2. This CDR3 is 17 amino acids long. The trim removed 5 bases at V and 4 bases at J, leaving 13 bases unmatched. Germline lookup yields CDR1 SGHTA and CDR2 FQGNSA. The chain's CDR3 is CASSLLPGLAESYEQYF. The CDR3 DNA reads TGTGCCAGCAGCCTTCTTCCGGGACTAGCGGAATCATACGAGCAGTACTTC. The entire variable domain, with the rest obtained from reference TRBV7-2 and TRBJ2-7, is as follows: GAGVSQSPSNKVTEKGKDVELRCDPISGHTALYWYRQSLGQGLEFLIYFQGNSAPDKSGLPSDRFSAERTGGSVSTLTIQRTQQEDSAVYLCASSLLPGLAESYEQYFGPGTRLTVT.

This chain joins TRBV5-4 and TRBJ2-1, with 7 bases lining up with TRBD2. Trimming cost V 5 bases and J 2 bases; bases outside gene matches: 10. Germline assignment: CDR1 SGHNT and CDR2 YYREEE (reference sequence). This CDR3 spans 16 amino acids. The chain's CDR3 is CASRSSAGAAYNEQFF. In nucleotides, the CDR3 is TGTGCCAGCAGATCCTCCGCGGGAGCCGCCTACAATGAGCAGTTCTTC.

The chain combines TRBV2 with TRBJ1-6; tentatively, D is TRBD1 (5 bases). The CDR3 loop spans 16 amino acids. Germline V lookup: CDR1 SNHLY, CDR2 FYNNEI. Trimming stripped 2 bases from V and 2 bases from J, with 10 bases between. CDR3 sequence: CASSEIRGTYNSPLHF. The CDR3 region has the DNA TGTGCCAGCAGTGAAATAAGGGGCACCTATAATTCACCCCTCCACTTT.

The sample holds one count of this clone. The chain couples TRBV5-1 to TRBJ1-5, with 10 positions matching TRBD1. CDR3 length: 15 residues. Germline V lookup: CDR1 SGHRS, CDR2 YFSETQ. The V segment lost 0 bases and the J segment 7 bases; nucleotides outside the gene matches: 4. CDR3 in DNA: TGCGCCAGCAGCTTGGGGGACAGGGGCGGCCAGCCCCAGCATTTT. Amino acid sequence: CASSLGDRGGQPQHF.

The sample holds a few counts of this clone. The chain employs TRBV7-3 and TRBJ2-7; 7 bases agree with TRBD2. J was trimmed by 3 bases and V by 5 bases; bases with no gene match: 4. The germline V gene encodes CDR1 SGHTA and CDR2 FQGTGA. This CDR3 contains 13 residues. CDR3 sequence reads: CASSRGRGYEQYF. CDR3 DNA: TGTGCCAGCAGCCGAGGGAGGGGCTACGAGCAGTACTTC. The variable domain in full, completed from reference TRBV7-3 and TRBJ2-7, reads GAGVSQTPSNKVTEKGKYVELRCDPISGHTALYWYRQSLGQGPEFLIYFQGTGAADDSGLPNDRFFAVRPEGSVSTLKIQRTERGDSAVYLCASSRGRGYEQYFGPGTRLTVT.

The chain links TRBV7-2 to TRBJ1-1; D might be TRBD1 (6 bases). Trimming stripped 4 bases from V and 6 bases from J, with 15 bases between. CDR1 and CDR2 from the germline V gene are SGHTA and FQGNSA. The CDR3 has 14 amino acids. The chain's CDR3 is CASSWTQGGAEAFF. The CDR3 bases are TGTGCCAGCAGCTGGACACAGGGAGGGGCTGAAGCTTTCTTT.

The rearrangement links TRBV6-2 or TRBV6-3 to TRBJ2-1, with D uncertain. V dropped 0 bases and J dropped 7 bases, with 7 bases sitting between them. The CDR3 totals 13 residues. Per the germline V gene, CDR1 is MNHEY and CDR2 is SVGEGT. The CDR3 sequence is CASSYSARNEQFF. CDR3 DNA: TGTGCCAGCAGTTACTCGGCCCGTAATGAGCAGTTCTTC.

This chain uses TRBV7-9 with TRBJ2-1; D unclear. Germline lookup yields CDR1 SEHNR and CDR2 FQNEAQ (reference sequence). The V gene lost 2 bases and the J gene lost 7 bases, with 9 bases spanning the gap. This CDR3 region has 13 residues. The CDR3 sequence: CASSLFVENEQFF. The CDR3 bases are TGTGCCAGCAGCTTATTCGTGGAGAATGAGCAGTTCTTC.

The rearrangement uses TRBV7-9 and TRBJ1-1, with D perhaps TRBD1 (5 bases). The CDR3 loop spans 14 amino acids. Germline lookup yields CDR1 SEHNR and CDR2 FQNEAQ (reference sequence). Trimming stripped 5 bases from V and 2 bases from J, with 12 bases between. The CDR3 sequence is CASSSRELNTEAFF. The CDR3 coding sequence is TGTGCCAGCAGCAGCAGGGAATTAAACACTGAAGCTTTCTTT.

The V and J genes are TRBV5-1 and TRBJ2-3, with 11 nucleotides matching TRBD2. V lost 5 bases, J lost 8 bases, and 7 bases stayed unmatched. The CDR3 is 14 residues long. Germline V gene sequence: CDR1 SGHRS, CDR2 YFSETQ. This chain's CDR3 is CASRALAGGGTQYF. CDR3 nucleotide sequence: TGCGCCAGCAGGGCTCTAGCGGGAGGAGGTACGCAGTATTTT.

V is TRBV6-1 and J is TRBJ2-1; 7 bases fit TRBD1. CDR1 is MNHNS, CDR2 SASEGT, per germline. V shed 4 bases and J 5 bases; nucleotides not matched to a gene: 14. The CDR3 runs 17 residues. The CDR3 is CASSGGDSPDIHNEQFF. The CDR3 nucleotides are TGTGCCAGCAGTGGAGGGGACAGCCCTGATATTCACAATGAGCAGTTCTTC.